This passage covers 2 T cell receptor beta chains from one sample sequenced in a study of shared clonotypes between healthy human individuals. Profiled with immunoSEQ multiplex PCR; TCRdb holds only in-frame clones, not every one. In the table there are some 980,000 clones, around three quarters of which are singletons. Source material: memory CD4+ T cells sorted from blood. The subset is: CD45RA-negative fraction. Receptors were obtained from a man between 18 and 29 years old in good health.

CDR3 sequence reads: CASSEQSGTYEQYF. In DNA form, the CDR3 reads TGTGCCAGCAGTGAACAGAGCGGGACATACGAGCAGTACTTC. V and J are TRBV6-1 and TRBJ2-7; a weak D match, TRBD2 (7 bases). Per the germline V gene, CDR1 is MNHNS and CDR2 is SASEGT. Trimming shortened V by 2 bases and J by 4 bases, and 12 bases separated the two germline ends. The CDR3 is 14 amino acids.

This chain connects TRBV7-9 to TRBJ1-4; possibly TRBD1 for D (6 bases). The CDR3 is 15 amino acids. Trimming cost V 10 bases and J 5 bases, with 20 bases left between them. Germline CDR1 SEHNR, CDR2 FQNEAQ (reference sequence). The CDR3 region is CATSLSLGANEKLFF. The CDR3 nucleotides are TGTGCCACCTCTCTATCTCTGGGGGCGAATGAAAAACTGTTTTTT.